Below are 30 T cell receptor beta chains sequenced from a single sample in a study of cytomegalovirus exposure and HLA in healthy donors. Researchers ran the PCR with 60 Vbeta and 13 Jbeta primers. Data came from immunoSEQ multiplex PCR; TCRdb stores just in-frame clones and leaves some out. Of 150,000 to 200,000 clones detected, 65% to 90% appear once; the ten largest clones hold around 6%. The sequencing sample was made of PBMCs. The receptors were sampled from a man between 45 and 60 years old in good health and CMV-seropositive.

The chain uses TRBV7-9 and TRBJ2-2; 7 positions agree with TRBD1. The CDR3 length is 16 residues. Trimming removed 6 bases from V and 0 bases from J; junction bases left unmatched: 7. CDR1 is SEHNR, CDR2 FQNEAQ, per germline (reference sequence). In DNA, the CDR3 is TGTGCCAGCAGACGCCGACAGGGAGCGAACACCGGGGAGCTGTTTTTT. Translated, it gives CASRRRQGANTGELFF.

The chain couples TRBV6-6 to TRBJ2-1, with TRBD2 matching over 8 bases. The CDR3 covers 16 residues. Trimming at V came to 6 bases and at J to 5 bases, leaving 12 bases not matched to a gene. Germline V gene data show CDR1 as MNHNY and CDR2 as SVGAGI (reference sequence). CDR3 protein: CASRPRTSSFDNEQFF. CDR3 nucleotide sequence: TGTGCCAGCAGACCCAGGACTAGCAGTTTCGACAATGAGCAGTTCTTC.

This clone occurred once. The chain combines TRBV15 with TRBJ1-4; 7 positions agree with TRBD1. V was clipped by 0 bases and J by 0 bases; unmatched bases: 7. This CDR3 spans 18 amino acids. Germline V lookup: CDR1 LNHNV, CDR2 YYDKDF (reference sequence). CDR3 region: CATSRDSWTGTTNEKLFF. CDR3 sequence (DNA): TGTGCCACCAGCAGAGATTCTTGGACAGGCACAACTAATGAAAAACTGTTTTTT.

The table lists this clone with a count of one. The V and J genes are TRBV27 and TRBJ1-1, with D perhaps TRBD1 (6 bases). The CDR3 is made up of 13 amino acids. Germline-derived CDR1 and CDR2 are MNHEY and SMNVEV (reference sequence). V was pared by 5 bases and J by 1 base, with 8 bases between. The CDR3 DNA sequence: TGTGCCAGCAGTGTACAGGGGAACACTGAAGCTTTCTTT. This gives the protein CASSVQGNTEAFF.

This clone appeared once. The CDR3 DNA reads as TGTGCCAGCAGGGAAACGGGACAATGGAATTCACCCCTCCACTTT. Translation gives CASRETGQWNSPLHF. The rearrangement uses TRBV5-5 and TRBJ1-6, with a tentative D call TRBD1 (6 bases). The CDR3 contains 15 residues. Germline CDR1 is SGHKS and CDR2 is YYEKEE (reference sequence). The ends were cut back, 5 bases at V and 7 bases at J, with 16 bases in the middle.

The chain recombines TRBV5-1 with TRBJ1-6, with D unresolved. Trimming pared 4 bases from V and 11 bases from J, leaving 19 bases between. From germline, CDR1 is SGHRS and CDR2 YFSETQ. This CDR3 comprises 15 residues. CDR3 loop: CASSPDGSLAAPLHF. The CDR3 region has the DNA TGCGCCAGCAGCCCAGACGGGAGCTTGGCTGCACCCCTCCACTTT. Based on the CDR3 plus reference TRBV5-1 and TRBJ1-6, the full variable domain is KAGVTQTPRYLIKTRGQQVTLSCSPISGHRSVSWYQQTPGQGLQFLFEYFSETQRNKGNFPGRFSGRQFSNSRSEMNVSTLELGDSALYLCASSPDGSLAAPLHFGNGTRLTVT.

The genes are TRBV18 and TRBJ1-2; D call uncertain. The CDR3 extends over 16 amino acids. The ends were cut back, 2 bases at V and 6 bases at J, with 19 bases in the middle. Germline CDR1 is KGHSH and CDR2 is LQKENI. Here the CDR3 DNA reads TGTGCCAGCTCACCAGGCTATACCCCCCAGGAGGATGGCTACACCTTC. Encoded protein: CASSPGYTPQEDGYTF.

V is TRBV7-8 and J is TRBJ1-1, with D possibly TRBD1 on 5 matching bases. This CDR3 is built from 15 residues. Germline assignment: CDR1 SGHVS and CDR2 FQNEAQ. The V end was cut by 7 bases, the J end by 1 base, with 16 bases between. CDR3 region: CASTLGELPNTEAFF. CDR3 coding DNA: TGTGCCAGCACCCTAGGGGAACTCCCGAACACTGAAGCTTTCTTT.

This clone was counted only a few times. The chain recombines TRBV4-1 with TRBJ1-5; 8 positions agree with TRBD1. CDR3 length: 17 amino acids. CDR1 is MGHRA and CDR2 is YSYEKL in the germline V gene. V lost 2 bases, J lost 3 bases, and 9 bases stayed unmatched. CDR3 DNA: TGCGCCAGCAGCCAACTTTTCTTGGACAGGGACAATCAGCCCCAGCATTTT. The encoded protein is CASSQLFLDRDNQPQHF.

The rearrangement joins TRBV6-1 to TRBJ1-1; D call uncertain. Per germline, CDR1 MNHNS and CDR2 SASEGT. V shed 1 base and J shed 10 bases, with 13 bases lying between them. This CDR3 comprises 13 residues. This CDR3 reads CASSEVATFGAFF. DNA for the CDR3: TGTGCCAGCAGTGAAGTGGCAACCTTTGGAGCTTTCTTT.

This chain links TRBV2 with TRBJ2-2; 11 bases are shared with TRBD2. The germline gives CDR1 SNHLY, CDR2 FYNNEI. The CDR3 is made up of 15 amino acids. V dropped 5 bases and J dropped 7; count of bases not matched to a gene: 6. The CDR3 spells CASSPTSGVIGELFF. Here the CDR3 DNA reads TGTGCCAGCAGTCCGACTAGCGGGGTGATCGGGGAGCTGTTTTTT.

This clone has a single count. The chain combines TRBV14 with TRBJ1-3; D not certain. The germline V and J ends were trimmed by 1 base and 6 bases, with 7 bases remaining between them. Germline CDR1 is SGHDN and CDR2 is FVKESK. The CDR3 contains 13 residues. CDR3 sequence (DNA): TGTGCCAGCAGCCAAGGTGCGGAAAACACCATATATTTT. Encoded protein: CASSQGAENTIYF.

This clone was counted only a few times. J is TRBJ2-5 and V is TRBV4-1; 11 bases map to TRBD2. Looked up from germline, CDR1 is MGHRA and CDR2 is YSYEKL. This CDR3 has 16 amino acids. V trimming: 4 bases; J trimming: 2 bases; junction bases outside the gene matches: 6. The CDR3 is CASSPPTSGEQETQYF. The CDR3 region has the DNA TGCGCCAGCAGCCCCCCGACTAGCGGGGAACAAGAGACCCAGTACTTC.

The chain recombines TRBV6-1 with TRBJ1-1; weak D call: TRBD1 (5 bases). The CDR3 totals 14 residues. The V end lost 5 bases, the J end lost 1 base, and 11 bases lay between the germline ends. The germline V gene has CDR1 MNHNS and CDR2 SASEGT. CDR3 sequence: CASSTRQPNTEAFF. The DNA for the CDR3 is TGTGCCAGCAGTACCCGACAGCCGAACACTGAAGCTTTCTTT.

This chain joins TRBV29-1 and TRBJ2-2, with 8 bases lining up with TRBD2. The CDR3 extends over 13 amino acids. V trimming: 6 bases; J trimming: 7 bases; junction bases outside the gene matches: 7. Germline CDR1 is SQVTM and CDR2 is ANQGSEA. The chain's CDR3 is CSVETSADGELFF. As DNA, the CDR3 is TGCAGCGTCGAGACTAGCGCGGACGGGGAGCTGTTTTTT.

The rearrangement joins TRBV5-4 to TRBJ2-1, with 8 bases fitting TRBD1. Germline V CDR1 and CDR2: SGHNT, YYREEE (reference sequence). The CDR3 is 14 residues long. With 5 bases clipped from V and 6 bases from J, the junction kept 7 bases outside the gene matches. This CDR3 reads CASSRDRSGNEQFF. The CDR3 DNA is TGTGCCAGCAGTCGGGACAGGTCGGGCAATGAGCAGTTCTTC.

This chain uses TRBV28 with TRBJ1-5; maybe TRBD1 (5 bases). CDR1 is MDHEN and CDR2 is SYDVKM in the germline V gene. This CDR3 comprises 14 residues. Between the trimmed V and J ends, which lost 6 bases and 5 bases, there was a span of 14 bases. The CDR3 DNA sequence: TGTGCCAGCAGCTTGGGGGGGTTGGATCAGCCCCAGCATTTT. It encodes CASSLGGLDQPQHF.

The chain combines TRBV5-1 with TRBJ1-1, with TRBD1 identical over 7 bases. The CDR3 extends over 12 amino acids. CDR1 SGHRS and CDR2 YFSETQ come from the germline V gene. After removal of 1 base from V and 6 bases from J, the junction contained 0 bases not matched to a gene. The DNA of the CDR3 is TGCGCCAGCAGCTTGCAGGGGGCTGAAGCTTTCTTT. It translates to CASSLQGAEAFF.

V and J are TRBV28 and TRBJ1-1, with D hard to call. V lost 4 bases and J lost 4, with 16 bases in between. The CDR3 is 15 amino acids. Germline CDR1 reads MDHEN; CDR2 reads SYDVKM. The CDR3 region has the DNA TGTGCCAGCAGTTCCGGGTCTTCCAGCGGCACTGAAGCTTTCTTT. Its protein is CASSSGSSSGTEAFF.

The rearrangement links TRBV7-9 to TRBJ1-2, with TRBD1 identical over 8 bases. V was pared by 5 bases and J by 7 bases, with 18 bases of the junction left unmatched. Germline CDR1 is SEHNR and CDR2 is FQNEAQ (reference sequence). This CDR3 region has 17 residues. In nucleotides, the CDR3 is TGTGCCAGCAGCCCCAGCAATGCAGGGGGCGCAGGACGTGGCTACACCTTC. Its protein is CASSPSNAGGAGRGYTF.

The V call is TRBV11-2, the J call TRBJ1-6; 9 bases agree with TRBD1. The CDR3 loop spans 15 amino acids. Germline CDR1 reads SGHAT; CDR2 reads FQNNGV. J gave up 6 bases and V 1 base, and 1 base lay outside the gene matches. The DNA for the CDR3 is TGTGCCAGCAGCTTAGGGGACAGGGTTAATTCACCCCTCCACTTT. It encodes CASSLGDRVNSPLHF.

This clone was counted once. The chain employs TRBV11-3 and TRBJ1-2, with TRBD1 matching over 10 bases. CDR1 SGHNT and CDR2 YENEEA come from the germline V gene. The CDR3 extends over 15 amino acids. The J segment lost 6 bases and the V segment lost 4 bases, leaving 8 bases of the junction unmatched. The CDR3 sequence is CASSSYMGTGDGYTF. As DNA, the CDR3 is TGTGCCAGCAGCTCCTATATGGGGACAGGGGATGGCTACACCTTC.

This chain connects TRBV11-3 to TRBJ2-2, with D possibly TRBD2 on 5 matching bases. V was trimmed by 5 bases and J by 4 bases, leaving 14 bases between them. CDR3 length: 15 amino acids. In germline, CDR1 is SGHNT, CDR2 YENEEA. The CDR3 sequence is CASSVRGESTGELFF. For the CDR3, the DNA is TGTGCCAGCAGCGTTCGTGGGGAGAGCACCGGGGAGCTGTTTTTT.

J is TRBJ2-3 and V is TRBV5-6, with D perhaps matching TRBD2 (7 bases). Trimming removed 2 bases from V and 0 bases from J, with 10 bases in between. From germline, CDR1 is SGHDT and CDR2 YYEEEE. The CDR3 is 15 residues long. As DNA, the CDR3 is TGTGCCAGCAGCTTCCGGGGGGCGAGCACAGATACGCAGTATTTT. Translated, it gives CASSFRGASTDTQYF. The whole variable domain, remainder taken from reference TRBV5-6 and TRBJ2-3, is DAGVTQSPTHLIKTRGQQVTLRCSPKSGHDTVSWYQQALGQGPQFIFQYYEEEERQRGNFPDRFSGHQFPNYSSELNVNALLLGDSALYLCASSFRGASTDTQYFGPGTRLTVL.

This clone was picked up one time. The chain's CDR3 is CASSWGLAGGPEDTQYF. Written as DNA, the CDR3 is TGTGCCAGCAGCTGGGGACTAGCGGGAGGGCCTGAAGATACGCAGTATTTT. V is TRBV5-8 and J is TRBJ2-3; 16 nucleotides match TRBD2. This CDR3 contains 17 residues. CDR1 SGHTS and CDR2 YDEGEE come from the germline V gene. V lost 3 bases to trimming and J lost 5 bases; unmatched junction nucleotides: 6. The variable domain in full, completed from reference TRBV5-8 and TRBJ2-3, reads EAGVTQSPTHLIKTRGQQATLRCSPISGHTSVYWYQQALGLGLQFLLWYDEGEERNRGNFPPRFSGRQFPNYSSELNVNALELEDSALYLCASSWGLAGGPEDTQYFGPGTRLTVL.

The sample holds a few counts of this clone. This rearrangement joins TRBV5-1 to TRBJ1-2; D gene ambiguous. The CDR3 is 14 residues long. V lost 3 bases, J lost 4 bases, and 13 bases lay in between. CDR1 is SGHRS, CDR2 YFSETQ, per germline. CDR3 amino acids: CASSSEESSYGYTF. In DNA form, the CDR3 reads TGCGCCAGCAGCTCGGAGGAGAGCAGCTATGGCTACACCTTC.

The chain couples TRBV18 to TRBJ2-3; 12 positions match TRBD1. The CDR3 loop spans 17 amino acids. V lost 2 bases, J lost 10 bases, and 13 bases stayed unmatched. In germline, CDR1 is KGHSH, CDR2 LQKENI. The CDR3 loop reads CASSPSGTGGAPGAQYF. The CDR3 bases are TGTGCCAGCTCACCATCCGGGACAGGGGGCGCCCCAGGTGCGCAGTATTTT.

V and J are TRBV7-9 and TRBJ1-1, with 7 bases that match TRBD1. With V trimmed by 4 bases and J by 1 base, 6 bases remained unmatched. Per the germline V gene, CDR1 is SEHNR and CDR2 is FQNEAQ (reference sequence). The CDR3 is 15 residues long. This CDR3 reads CASSSEGQPNTEAFF. DNA for the CDR3: TGTGCCAGCAGCTCAGAGGGACAGCCGAACACTGAAGCTTTCTTT. Full variable domain (rest looked up from reference TRBV7-9 and TRBJ1-1): DTGVSQNPRHKITKRGQNVTFRCDPISEHNRLYWYRQTLGQGPEFLTYFQNEAQLEKSRLLSDRFSAERPKGSFSTLEIQRTEQGDSAMYLCASSSEGQPNTEAFFGQGTRLTVV.

For the CDR3, the DNA is TGCGCCAGCACCTCGACTCCTCCCCCCGGGAAGACCCAGTACTTC. Amino acid sequence: CASTSTPPPGKTQYF. This sequence joins TRBV5-1 and TRBJ2-5, with D perhaps matching TRBD2 (5 bases). Trimming shortened V by 6 bases and J by 6 bases, and 21 bases separated the two germline ends. Germline lookup yields CDR1 SGHRS and CDR2 YFSETQ. This CDR3 region has 15 residues.

This clone was detected only once. This sequence joins TRBV7-9 and TRBJ2-7; D is ambiguous. The CDR3 length is 14 residues. Germline CDR1 SEHNR, CDR2 FQNEAQ (reference sequence). The V and J ends lost 5 bases and 4 bases respectively, with 15 bases between them. CDR3 region: CASSLDPLVYEQYF. The CDR3 DNA sequence: TGTGCCAGCAGCCTTGACCCCCTAGTATACGAGCAGTACTTC.